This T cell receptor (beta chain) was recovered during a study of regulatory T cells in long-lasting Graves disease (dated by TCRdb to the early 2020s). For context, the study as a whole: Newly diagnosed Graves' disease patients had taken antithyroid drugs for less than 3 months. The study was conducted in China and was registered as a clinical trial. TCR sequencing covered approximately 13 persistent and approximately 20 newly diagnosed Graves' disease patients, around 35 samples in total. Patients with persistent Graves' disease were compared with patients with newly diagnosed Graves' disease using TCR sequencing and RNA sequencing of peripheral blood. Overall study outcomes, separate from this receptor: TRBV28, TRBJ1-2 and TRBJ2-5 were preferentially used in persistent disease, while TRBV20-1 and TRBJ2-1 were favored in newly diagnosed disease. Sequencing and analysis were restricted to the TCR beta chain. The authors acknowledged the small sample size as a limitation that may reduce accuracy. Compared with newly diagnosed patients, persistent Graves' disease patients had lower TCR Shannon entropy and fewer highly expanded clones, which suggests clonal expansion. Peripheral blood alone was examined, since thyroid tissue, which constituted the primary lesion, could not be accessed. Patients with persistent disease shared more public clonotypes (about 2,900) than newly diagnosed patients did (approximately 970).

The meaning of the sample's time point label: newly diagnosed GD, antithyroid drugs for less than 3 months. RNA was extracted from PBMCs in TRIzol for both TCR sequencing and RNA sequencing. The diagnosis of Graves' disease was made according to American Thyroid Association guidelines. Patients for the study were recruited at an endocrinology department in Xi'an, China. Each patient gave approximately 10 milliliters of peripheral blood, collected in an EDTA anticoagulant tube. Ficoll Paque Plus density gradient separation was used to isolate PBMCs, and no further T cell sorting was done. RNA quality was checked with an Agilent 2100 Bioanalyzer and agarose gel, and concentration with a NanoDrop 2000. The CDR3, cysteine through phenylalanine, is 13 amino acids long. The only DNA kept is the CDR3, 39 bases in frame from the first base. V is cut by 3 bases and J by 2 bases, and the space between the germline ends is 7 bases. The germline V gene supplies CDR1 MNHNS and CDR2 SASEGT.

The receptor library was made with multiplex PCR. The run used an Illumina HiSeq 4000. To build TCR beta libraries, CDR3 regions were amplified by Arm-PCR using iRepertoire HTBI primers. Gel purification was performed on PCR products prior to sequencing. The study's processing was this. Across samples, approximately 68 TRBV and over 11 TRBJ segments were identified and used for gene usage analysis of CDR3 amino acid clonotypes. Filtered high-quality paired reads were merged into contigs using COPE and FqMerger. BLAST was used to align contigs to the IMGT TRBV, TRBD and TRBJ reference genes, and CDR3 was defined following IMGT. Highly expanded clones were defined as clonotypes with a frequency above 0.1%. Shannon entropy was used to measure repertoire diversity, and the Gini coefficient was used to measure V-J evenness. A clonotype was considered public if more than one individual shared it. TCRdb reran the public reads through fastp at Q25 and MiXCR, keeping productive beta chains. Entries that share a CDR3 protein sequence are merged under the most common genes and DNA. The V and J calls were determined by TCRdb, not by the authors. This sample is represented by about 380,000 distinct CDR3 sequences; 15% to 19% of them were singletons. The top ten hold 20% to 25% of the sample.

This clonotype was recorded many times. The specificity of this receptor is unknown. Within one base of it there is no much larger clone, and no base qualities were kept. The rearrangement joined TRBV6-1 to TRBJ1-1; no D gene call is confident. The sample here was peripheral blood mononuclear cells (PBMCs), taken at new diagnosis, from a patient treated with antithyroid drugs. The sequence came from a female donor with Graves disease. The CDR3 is CASSDLSNTEAFF. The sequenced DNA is TGTGCCAGCAGTGATCTCAGTAACACTGAAGCTTTCTTT.